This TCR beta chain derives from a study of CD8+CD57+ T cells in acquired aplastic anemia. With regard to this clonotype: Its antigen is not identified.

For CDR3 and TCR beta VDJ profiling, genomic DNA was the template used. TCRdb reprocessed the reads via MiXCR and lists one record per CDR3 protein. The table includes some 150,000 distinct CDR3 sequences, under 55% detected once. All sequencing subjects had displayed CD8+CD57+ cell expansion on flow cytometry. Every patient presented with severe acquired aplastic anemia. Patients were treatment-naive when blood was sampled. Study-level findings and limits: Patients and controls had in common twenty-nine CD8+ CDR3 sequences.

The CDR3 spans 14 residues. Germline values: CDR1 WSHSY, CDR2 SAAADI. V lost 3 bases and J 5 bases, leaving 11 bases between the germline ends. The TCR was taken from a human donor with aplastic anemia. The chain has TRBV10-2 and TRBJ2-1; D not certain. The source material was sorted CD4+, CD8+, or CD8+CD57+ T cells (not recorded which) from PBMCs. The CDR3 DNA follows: TGCGCCAGCAGTGACTCGAGTCGGGACAATGAGCAGTTCTTC. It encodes CASSDSSRDNEQFF.